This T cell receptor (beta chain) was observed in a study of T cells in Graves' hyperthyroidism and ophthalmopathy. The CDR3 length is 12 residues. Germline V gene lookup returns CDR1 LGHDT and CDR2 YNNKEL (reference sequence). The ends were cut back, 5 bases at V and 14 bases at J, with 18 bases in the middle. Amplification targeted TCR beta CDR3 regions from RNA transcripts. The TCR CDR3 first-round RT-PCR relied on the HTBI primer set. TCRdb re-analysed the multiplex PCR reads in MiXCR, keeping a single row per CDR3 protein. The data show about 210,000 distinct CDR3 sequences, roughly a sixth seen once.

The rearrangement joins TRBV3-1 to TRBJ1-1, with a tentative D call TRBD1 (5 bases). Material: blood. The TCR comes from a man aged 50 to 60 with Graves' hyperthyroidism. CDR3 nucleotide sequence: TGTGCCAGCAGCGGGTCTCGGGGCGCCAACTTCTTT. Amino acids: CASSGSRGANFF.